Here is one T cell receptor beta chain with its context. What it binds is unknown. The data derive from a study of CD8 T cells in Susac syndrome. General study results and limits: CD4+ repertoires of Susac syndrome patients lacked detectable clonal expansion.

Trimming stripped 6 bases from V and 4 bases from J, with 19 bases between. The CDR3 is 15 residues long. CDR1 is MNHNY and CDR2 is SVGAGI in the germline V gene (reference sequence). cDNA came from roughly 0.53 to 1 ug RNA primed by random hexamers. Amplification of TCR beta CDR3 by immunoSEQ multiplex PCR spanned 54 Vbeta and 13 Jbeta. Each CDR3 protein gets one entry after TCRdb re-called the immunoSEQ multiplex PCR reads with MiXCR. This sample has about 210,000 distinct CDR3 sequences, with 85% to 95% found just once. Sequencing was performed on CD4+ T cells from PBMCs. The V gene is TRBV6-6, the J gene TRBJ2-7, with D tentatively TRBD2 (6 bases). This TCR came from a human donor with Susac syndrome. The CDR3 protein is CASRLRDGPQYEQYF. The CDR3 nucleotides are TGTGCCAGCAGATTGCGGGACGGACCTCAATACGAGCAGTACTTC.